This TCR beta chain emerged from a study of cytomegalovirus exposure and HLA in healthy donors. Study-level points and caveats: As a later analysis showed, several of the most significant clusters appeared to be linked to common viral pathogens. There were some 150 TCR beta chains listed as cytomegalovirus-associated. A cluster of highly shared sequence variants was likely a sequencing artifact.

Germline V CDR1 and CDR2: MDHEN, SYDVKM. The CDR3 runs to 14 residues. Trimming cost V 1 base and J 6 bases, with 10 bases left between them. Worth noting for this clone: The antigen is not known.

Primers for the PCR totalled 60 Vbeta and 13 Jbeta. The table came from immunoSEQ multiplex PCR; TCRdb's copy has only in-frame clones and leaves some out. Among some 150,000 clones listed, approximately 80% were seen once. The rearrangement links TRBV28 to TRBJ1-5; D not certain. Material for sequencing was PBMCs. The receptor's source is a woman aged 18-35 years in good health and CMV-seronegative. Here the CDR3 DNA reads TGTGCCAGCAGTTTATCGGGGTGGGCTCAGCCCCAGCATTTT. It translates to CASSLSGWAQPQHF. Using reference TRBV28 and TRBJ1-5 for the parts outside the CDR3, the full variable domain is DVKVTQSSRYLVKRTGEKVFLECVQDMDHENMFWYRQDPGLGLRLIYFSYDVKMKEKGDIPEGYSVSREKKERFSLILESASTNQTSMYLCASSLSGWAQPQHFGDGTRLSIL.